This T cell receptor beta chain was sequenced in a study of CD8+CD57+ T cells in acquired aplastic anemia. Study findings and constraints: Patients and controls shared about 30 CD8+ CDR3 sequences, which appeared highly expressed in patients and within their immunodominant clones.

The junction had 1 base not matched to a gene; V was cut back by 0 bases and J by 6 bases. Germline CDR1 and CDR2: DFQATT and SNEGSKA (reference sequence). The length of the CDR3 is 12 residues. Researchers used genomic DNA as the template to profile TCR beta VDJ and CDR3. Via MiXCR, TCRdb re-called the reads, giving one row per CDR3 protein. This table holds 400,000 to 500,000 distinct CDR3 sequences, under 80% found once. Notes on this clonotype: Its antigen is unidentified.

The sequenced sample was sorted CD4+, CD8+, or CD8+CD57+ T cells (not recorded which) from PBMCs. The chain combines TRBV20-1 with TRBJ1-2, with 7 bases identical to TRBD1. The receptor's source is a human donor in good health, serving as a control. CDR3 loop: CSARDRGDGYTF. The CDR3, as DNA: TGCAGTGCTAGAGACAGGGGGGATGGCTACACCTTC.